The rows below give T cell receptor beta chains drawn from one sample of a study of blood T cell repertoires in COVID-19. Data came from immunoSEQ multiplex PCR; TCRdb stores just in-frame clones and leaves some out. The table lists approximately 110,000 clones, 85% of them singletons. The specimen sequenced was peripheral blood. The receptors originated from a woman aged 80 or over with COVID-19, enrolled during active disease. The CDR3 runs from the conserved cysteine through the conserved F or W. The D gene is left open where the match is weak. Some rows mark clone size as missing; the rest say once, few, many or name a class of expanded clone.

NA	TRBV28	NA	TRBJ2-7	TGTGCCAGCAGTTTACACAGTAATAGACGCGAGCAGTACTTC	CASSLHSNRREQYF
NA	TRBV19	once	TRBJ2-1	TGTGCCAGTAGTATTCTTGTCTCCAATGAGCAGTTCTTC	CASSILVSNEQFF
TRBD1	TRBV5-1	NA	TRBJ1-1	TGCGCCAGCAGCTTGGCCTTGACAGGGGAAGCTTTCTTT	CASSLALTGEAFF
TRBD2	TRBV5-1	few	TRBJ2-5	TGCGCCAGCAGCCCCGGGACTAGCTGGGAGACCCAGTACTTC	CASSPGTSWETQYF
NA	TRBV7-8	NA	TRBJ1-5	TGTGCCAGCAGCCCAGGCACTAGCAATCAGCCCCAGCATTTT	CASSPGTSNQPQHF
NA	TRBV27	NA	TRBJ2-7	TGTGCCAGCAGTGACCCGGGTAACTACGAGCAGTACTTC	CASSDPGNYEQYF
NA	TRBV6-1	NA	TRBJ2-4	TGTGCCAGCAGTGAAGCGCTGGGTAGCTTAGCCAAAAACATTCAGTACTTC	CASSEALGSLAKNIQYF
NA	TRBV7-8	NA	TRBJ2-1	TGTGCCAGCAGCGAGGACAATGAGCAGTTCTTC	CASSEDNEQFF
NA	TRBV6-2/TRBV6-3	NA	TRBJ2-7	TGTGCCAGCAGTGAGACAGAGACCTACGAGCAGTACTTC	CASSETETYEQYF
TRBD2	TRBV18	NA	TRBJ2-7	TGTGCCAGCTCACCACCCGGACTAGGTTTCCACGAGCAGTACTTC	CASSPPGLGFHEQYF
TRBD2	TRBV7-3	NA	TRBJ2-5	TGTGCCAGCAGCTTACAGCGGGGAAAGACCCAGTACTTC	CASSLQRGKTQYF
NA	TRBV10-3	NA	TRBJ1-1	TGTGCCATCTCCCCAGGGAGGACGCCTGAAGCTTTCTTT	CAISPGRTPEAFF
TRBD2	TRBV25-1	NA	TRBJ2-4	TGTGCCAGCAGTGAATATAGCGGGGGAGATCTAGCCAAAAACATTCAGTACTTC	CASSEYSGGDLAKNIQYF
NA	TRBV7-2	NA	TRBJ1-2	TGTGCCAGCAGCTTATCCCGCAGGGGCGGCTACACCTTC	CASSLSRRGGYTF
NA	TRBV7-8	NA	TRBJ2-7	TGTGCCAGCAGCCGGGGGGCTGACTACGAGCAGTACTTC	CASSRGADYEQYF
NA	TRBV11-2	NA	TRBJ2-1	TGTGCCAGCAGCCCACAACAGGTTAACAATGAGCAGTTCTTC	CASSPQQVNNEQFF
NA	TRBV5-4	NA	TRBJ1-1	TGTGCCAGCAGCTTGGGAACGGGGTTTGTGGCTTTCTTT	CASSLGTGFVAFF
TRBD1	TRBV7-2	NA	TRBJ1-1	TGTGCCAGCAGCTATCAGGGGGCGGGAAATGCTTTCTTT	CASSYQGAGNAFF
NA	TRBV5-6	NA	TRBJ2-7	TGTGCCAGCAGCGTCGCGGGCGAGCAGTACTTC	CASSVAGEQYF
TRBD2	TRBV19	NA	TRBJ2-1	TGTGCCAGTAGTATAACAGCGGGAGCCTACAATGAGCAGTTCTTC	CASSITAGAYNEQFF
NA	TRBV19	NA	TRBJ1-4	TGTGCCAGTAGTCCGAGCCACAATGAAAAACTGTTTTTT	CASSPSHNEKLFF
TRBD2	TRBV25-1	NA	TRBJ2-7	TGTGCCAGCTGGGGGGGGGCGGGACTAGCGGCACCCTACGAGCAGTACTTC	CASWGGAGLAAPYEQYF
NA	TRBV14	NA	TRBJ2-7	TGTGCCAGCAGCCCCTCTCTATTAGCCGGCGAGCAGTACTTC	CASSPSLLAGEQYF
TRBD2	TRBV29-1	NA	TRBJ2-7	TGCAGCGTCGAATCCGGGACTAGCGGGAGGGTCGAGCAGTACTTC	CSVESGTSGRVEQYF
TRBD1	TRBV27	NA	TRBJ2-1	TGTGCCAGCAGTTTGGGGACAGCCTCATTCTACAATGAGCAGTTCTTC	CASSLGTASFYNEQFF
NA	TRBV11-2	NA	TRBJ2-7	TGTGCCAGCAGCTTAGACGCACAGGTACACGAGCAGTACTTC	CASSLDAQVHEQYF
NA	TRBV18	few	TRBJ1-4	TGTGCCAGCTCACCCACGGACTGGGAAGGGGAAAAACTGTTTTTT	CASSPTDWEGEKLFF
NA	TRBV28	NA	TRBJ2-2	TGTGCCAGTCGTGCGGGCGGCAGCGGCACCGGGGAGCTGTTTTTT	CASRAGGSGTGELFF
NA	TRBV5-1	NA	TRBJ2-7	TGCGCCAGCAGCTTGGGTGGTAGCGACACCTACGAGCAGTACTTC	CASSLGGSDTYEQYF
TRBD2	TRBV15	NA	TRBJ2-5	TGTGCCACCAGTCCCGGACTAGCGGGAGGTGAGACCCAGTACTTC	CATSPGLAGGETQYF
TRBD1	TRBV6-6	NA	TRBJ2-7	TGTGCCAGCAATGGACAGGGGACCTCCTACGAGCAGTACTTC	CASNGQGTSYEQYF
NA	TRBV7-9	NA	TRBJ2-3	TGTGCCAGCAGCTTAGGAGGCTCGGCGCTACCACTGGCAGATACGCAGTATTTT	CASSLGGSALPLADTQYF
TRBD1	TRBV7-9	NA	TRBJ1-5	TGTGCCAGCAGTCGACAGGGGAGCAATCAGCCCCAGCATTTT	CASSRQGSNQPQHF
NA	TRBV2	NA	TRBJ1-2	TGTGCCAGCAGTGACTACGGAGGGAGAGGTAACTATGGCTACACCTTC	CASSDYGGRGNYGYTF
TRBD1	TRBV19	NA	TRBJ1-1	TGTGCCAGTAGTATAGAAAGACAGGGGACAGGGTTGCACACTGAAGCTTTCTTT	CASSIERQGTGLHTEAFF
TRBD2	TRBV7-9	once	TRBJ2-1	TGTGCCAGCAGCTCCTACCTAGCGGGAGGGCCAAATGAGCAGTTCTTC	CASSSYLAGGPNEQFF
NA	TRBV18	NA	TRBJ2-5	TGTGCCAGCTCCCCTCCCTCAAAACGGGGGACCCAGTACTTC	CASSPPSKRGTQYF
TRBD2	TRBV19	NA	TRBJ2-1	TGTGCCAGTAGTATCATAGGACTAGCCGTTCAGTTCTTC	CASSIIGLAVQFF
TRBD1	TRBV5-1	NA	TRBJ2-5	TGCGCCAGCAGCCAGACAGGGTCGACCGTGGGAGAGACCCAGTACTTC	CASSQTGSTVGETQYF
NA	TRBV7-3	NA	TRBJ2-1	TGTGCCAGCAGCTTTTTTGGCGGCTCCTACAATGAGCAGTTCTTC	CASSFFGGSYNEQFF
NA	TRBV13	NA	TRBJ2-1	TGTGCCAGCAGTTTAACAGGGTCGGACAATGAGCAGTTCTTC	CASSLTGSDNEQFF
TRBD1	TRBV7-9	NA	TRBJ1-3	TGTGCCAGCAGCCCGAGACAGGGCGGAAACACCATATATTTT	CASSPRQGGNTIYF
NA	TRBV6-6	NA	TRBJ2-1	TGTGCCAGCAGTACCCAGAGAGGCCCTTACAATGAGCAGTTCTTC	CASSTQRGPYNEQFF
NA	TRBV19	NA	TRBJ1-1	TGTGCCAGTAGCAGTGTGCGGGGCACTGAAGCTTTCTTT	CASSSVRGTEAFF